The 5 T cell receptor beta chains below come from one sample, sequenced in a study of human T cells and chemical hapten exposure. Specified time point: patch test 1, 2 weeks after DPC sensitization. Treatment here: therapeutic diphenylcyclopropenone sensitization with weekly scalp DPC. TCRdb reanalysed the RACE reads using MiXCR and keeps one entry per CDR3 protein. The sample has around 300,000 distinct CDR3 sequences; approximately 6.3% are singletons. The input for sequencing was whole blood, taken in connection with sensitization to the hapten diphenylcyclopropenone (DPC). Receptor source: a woman under 30 with alopecia areata. Some clones in this sample may be carry-over from other donors' samples.

The V gene is TRBV24-1, the J gene TRBJ1-2, with D possibly matching TRBD1 (5 bases). Trimming pared 8 bases from V and 2 bases from J, leaving 11 bases between. There are 13 residues in the CDR3. Germline V gives CDR1 KGHDR, CDR2 SFDVKD. Here the CDR3 DNA reads TGTGCCACCACCCACAGGTCCAACTATGGCTACACCTTC. Translated: CATTHRSNYGYTF.

This clonotype was counted at least ten times. The V call is TRBV27, the J call TRBJ2-7; the D gene is possibly TRBD1 (5 bases). This CDR3 spans 14 amino acids. Germline-derived CDR1 and CDR2 are MNHEY and SMNVEV (reference sequence). V was clipped by 6 bases and J by 2 bases, with 14 bases between them. DNA of the CDR3: TGTGCCAGCAGCCTGACAGATTCGGCCTACGAGCAGTACTTC. Encoded protein: CASSLTDSAYEQYF.

The rearrangement links TRBV29-1 to TRBJ2-3; D call uncertain. With 4 bases removed from V and 6 bases from J, the gap between germline ends came to 11 bases. This CDR3 comprises 12 residues. The germline V gene has CDR1 SQVTM and CDR2 ANQGSEA. Here the CDR3 reads CSVGPPADTQYF. DNA of the CDR3: TGCAGCGTTGGGCCTCCGGCGGATACGCAGTATTTT.

The CDR3 spells CASSFRRGFAVLQETQYF. The CDR3 bases are TGCGCCAGCAGTTTTAGGCGCGGGTTTGCGGTCCTCCAAGAGACCCAGTACTTC. The V and J genes are TRBV5-1 and TRBJ2-5; D is possibly TRBD2 (5 bases). The germline V gene has CDR1 SGHRS and CDR2 YFSETQ. V lost 5 bases and J lost 1, with 24 bases in between. The CDR3 has 18 amino acids. Full variable domain (missing parts from reference TRBV5-1 and TRBJ2-5): KAGVTQTPRYLIKTRGQQVTLSCSPISGHRSVSWYQQTPGQGLQFLFEYFSETQRNKGNFPGRFSGRQFSNSRSEMNVSTLELGDSALYLCASSFRRGFAVLQETQYFGPGTRLLVL.

This clonotype has only a few counts. The rearrangement links TRBV10-3 to TRBJ2-3, with TRBD2 identical over 12 bases. CDR1 ENHRY and CDR2 SYGVKD come from the germline V gene. The ends lost 3 bases at V and 2 bases at J; junction bases unmatched: 6. The CDR3 has 17 residues. CDR3 bases: TGTGCCATCAGTGACCCGACTAGCGGGGGAGTCACAGATACGCAGTATTTT. Protein: CAISDPTSGGVTDTQYF.